This T cell receptor beta chain was retrieved from a study of blood T cell repertoires in COVID-19. Study overall: PBMCs, B-cell-depleted T cells, or T cells provided the cDNA or gDNA that made up the material.

Per the original data handling: Reference gene primer amplification gave estimated nucleated cell counts. TCRdb keeps only in-frame clones here, not all; method: immunoSEQ multiplex PCR. V and J calls and clone size come straight from that table; D and trimming were deduced from the DNA. The table shows tens of thousands of clones, with 86% occurring only once. CDR1 and CDR2 (germline): LNHNV, YYDKDF (reference sequence). The CDR3 extends over 13 amino acids. Trimming removed 5 bases from V and 3 bases from J, with 8 bases in between. The chain uses TRBV15 and TRBJ1-3; unclear D gene. Specimen: peripheral blood. The clonotype comes from a woman aged 55-75 years with acute or convalescent COVID-19. In DNA form, the CDR3 reads TGTGCCACCAGCGGCCTAGGTGGAAACACCATATATTTT. It specifies CATSGLGGNTIYF.